This T cell receptor beta chain emerged from a study of beta chain features in type 1 diabetes. Expressed TCRB transcripts were sequenced, since all the RNA that had been isolated was reverse transcribed. Sequencing was performed with immunoSEQ multiplex PCR; in TCRdb, only in-frame clones are kept and a portion is missing. The sample contains 130,000 to 150,000 clones, around 8.7% of which appear only once. Study-wide points: Significant though moderate, a shortening of TCRB CDR3s appeared in all four CD4+ subsets of Type 1 diabetes patients. The naive, central memory and Treg TCRB repertoires of patients appeared to be more similar to one another than those of healthy donors. Patients and controls would share equally any PCR tilt toward shorter templates.

This clone appeared a few times. The target antigen is unknown. The CDR3 has 14 residues. The ends lost 5 bases at V and 5 bases at J; junction bases unmatched: 9. Germline loops: CDR1 GTSNPN, CDR2 SVGIG (reference sequence). The clonotype comes from a man younger than 30 in good health. The sample comprised central memory CD4+ T cells from blood. This chain joins TRBV30 and TRBJ1-2, with TRBD1 identical over 9 bases. The CDR3 bases are TGTGCCTGGCACAAAACCGGGACAGGGTATGGCTACACCTTC. Translation: CAWHKTGTGYGYTF.